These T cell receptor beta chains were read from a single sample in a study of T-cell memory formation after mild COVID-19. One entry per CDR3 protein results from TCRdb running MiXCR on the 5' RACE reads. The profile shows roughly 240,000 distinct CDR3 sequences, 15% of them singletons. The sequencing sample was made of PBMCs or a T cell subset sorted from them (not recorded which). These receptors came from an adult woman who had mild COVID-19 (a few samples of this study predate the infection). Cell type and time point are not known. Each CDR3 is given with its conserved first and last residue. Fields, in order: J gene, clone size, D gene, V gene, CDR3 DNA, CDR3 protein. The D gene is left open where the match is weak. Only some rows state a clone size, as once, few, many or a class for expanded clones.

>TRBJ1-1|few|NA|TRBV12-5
TGTGCTAGTGCCCTGGGGTGGAACACTGAAGGTTTCTTT
CASALGWNTEGFF
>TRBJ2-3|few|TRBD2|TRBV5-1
TGCGCCAGCAGCTTCAGCGGGGGGGCATCAGATACGCAGTATTTT
CASSFSGGASDTQYF
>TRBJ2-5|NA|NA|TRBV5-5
TGTGCCAGCAGCCCATTCCAGGGGCACCCCCAAGAGACCCAGTACTTC
CASSPFQGHPQETQYF
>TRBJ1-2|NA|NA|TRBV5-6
TGTGCCAGCAGTCCTCGGGGATCTAACTATGGCTACACCTTC
CASSPRGSNYGYTF
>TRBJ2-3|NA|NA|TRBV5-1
TGCGCCAGCAGCTTCGAGAGGCGTTACACAGATACGCAGTATTTT
CASSFERRYTDTQYF
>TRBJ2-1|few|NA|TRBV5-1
TGCGCCAGCAGTGAAGTGGGGGGGCGTGGAAATGAGCAGTTCTTC
CASSEVGGRGNEQFF
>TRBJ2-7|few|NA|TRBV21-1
TGTGCCAGCAGCAAAGCGTGGGGGCTAGCGCTAACCTACGAGCAGTACTTC
CASSKAWGLALTYEQYF
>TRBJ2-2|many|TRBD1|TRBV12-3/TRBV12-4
TGTGCCAGCAGTCGACACTCAGGGGGAAGGGGCACCGGGGAGCTGTTTTTT
CASSRHSGGRGTGELFF
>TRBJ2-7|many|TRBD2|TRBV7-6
TGTGCCAGCAGCTCTACTAGCGGCTACGAGCAGTACTTC
CASSSTSGYEQYF
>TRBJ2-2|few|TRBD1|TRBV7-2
TGTGCCAGCAGCTTGGGCGGACAGGGAGCCACCGGGGAGCTGTTTTTT
CASSLGGQGATGELFF
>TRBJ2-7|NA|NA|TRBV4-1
TGCGCCAGCAGCCAAGGACGAGGGGGAACCTACGAGCAGTACTTC
CASSQGRGGTYEQYF
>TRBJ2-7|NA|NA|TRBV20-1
TGCAGTGCTCTAGGACGCCTGGGCGAGCAGTACTTC
CSALGRLGEQYF
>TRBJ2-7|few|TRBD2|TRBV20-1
TGCAGTGCTAGCGGGGCTACTAGCGGGGGGTCCTTC
CSASGATSGGSF
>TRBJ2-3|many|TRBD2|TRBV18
TGTGCCAGCTCCCGGACTAGCGGGAGATCAGATACGCAGTATTTT
CASSRTSGRSDTQYF
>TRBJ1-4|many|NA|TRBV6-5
TGTGCCAGCAGTTACCGCGGGACTCGGGGGGAAAAACTGTTTTTT
CASSYRGTRGEKLFF
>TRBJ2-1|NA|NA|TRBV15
TGTGCCACCAGCAGAGTTAGGGGGGCGCGGAATGAGCAGTTCTTC
CATSRVRGARNEQFF
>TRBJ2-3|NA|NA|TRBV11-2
TGTGCCAGCAGCCTGACGACTGGATCAGATACGCAGTATTTT
CASSLTTGSDTQYF
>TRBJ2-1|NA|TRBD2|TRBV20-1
TGCAGTGCTAGAGTCGGGGGGGATGAGCAGTTCTTC
CSARVGGDEQFF
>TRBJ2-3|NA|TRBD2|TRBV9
TGTGCCAGCAGCGTAGGACCTAGCGGGAGGGGAGATACGCAGTATTTT
CASSVGPSGRGDTQYF
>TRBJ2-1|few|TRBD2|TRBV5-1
TGCGCCAGCAGCTTGTACATAAGGAGCGGGGGATACAATGAGCAGTTCTTC
CASSLYIRSGGYNEQFF
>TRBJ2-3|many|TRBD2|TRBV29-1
TGCAGCGTTGCGGGAGGGGGCACAGATACGCAGTATTTT
CSVAGGGTDTQYF
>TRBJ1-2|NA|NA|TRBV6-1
TGTGCCAGCAGTGAAGTTGGGAGCTCCGATGGCTACACCTTC
CASSEVGSSDGYTF
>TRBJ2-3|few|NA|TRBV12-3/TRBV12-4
TGTGCCAGCAGTCGGCGATTAACCTCCGGCACAGATACGCAGTATTTT
CASSRRLTSGTDTQYF
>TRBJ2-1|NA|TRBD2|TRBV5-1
TGCGCCAGCAGCTTGAATATAGCGGGAGGGGTGTACAATGAGCAGTTCTTC
CASSLNIAGGVYNEQFF
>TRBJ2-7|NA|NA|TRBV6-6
TGTGCCGCTGGTCTCGCCGGGACGGAGACCTACGAGCAGTACTTC
CAAGLAGTETYEQYF
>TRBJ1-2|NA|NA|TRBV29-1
TGCAGCGTGGGAACAGGGAACTATGGCTACACCTTC
CSVGTGNYGYTF
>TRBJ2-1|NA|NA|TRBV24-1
TGTGCCCCCGCGAAATACAATGAGCAGTTCTTC
CAPAKYNEQFF
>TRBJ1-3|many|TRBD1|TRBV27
TGTGCCAGCAGTTTAGTGGGGACAGCCGCATTCTCTGGAAACACCATATATTTT
CASSLVGTAAFSGNTIYF